This note documents a single T cell receptor beta chain sequence. In its sample, this clonotype was seen many times. Its antigen target is currently unknown. There are no base qualities to consult, and no much larger clone falls within one base. TCR alpha and beta CDR3 regions were amplified with the iRepertoire nested amplicon-rescue multiplex PCR (arm-PCR) platform from RNA. The input for one-step reverse transcription and amplification was roughly 90-450 ng of either tissue mRNA or PBMC total RNA. After bead purification, a secondary multiplex PCR added Illumina adapters, and libraries were gel-purified between 200 and 400 bp. Internal 6-nucleotide barcodes were carried by the libraries and were used for demultiplexing. The libraries were sequenced on an Illumina MiSeq using 2x220 or 2x250 nucleotide paired-end reads. Per the original workflow: FLASH 1.2.11 was used to merge paired reads, and BWA-MEM then aligned the reads to the GRCh37 human genome before TRA and TRB reads were extracted. V and J assignment used an IMGT-derived reference of cassette sequences and CDR3 motifs that included pseudogenes. Reads were translated in three frames, and productive CDR3s were defined by a C…FGXG motif without stop codons. Unique combinations of V-J cassette pair and CDR3 amino acid sequence were defined as clonotypes. Reads were filtered by Hamming distance, thresholded by each sample's sequence error rate in mapped regions. The public reads were run again by TCRdb, first through fastp at Q25 and then through MiXCR, and only productive beta chains were kept. Under each unique CDR3 protein, matching rows form one entry showing the most common genes and DNA. V and J calls and clone size were set by TCRdb, not the authors. The sample contains fewer than 200,000 distinct CDR3 sequences, more than 30% of them found a single time. Around 21% of the sample comes from the top ten.

This specimen comes from a study of glioma-infiltrating T cells (dated by TCRdb to the mid-2010s). Describing the broader study: TCR alpha- and beta-chain repertoires were sequenced from glioma tissue, non-neoplastic brain tissue and matched peripheral blood mononuclear cells. Three low-grade glioma patients, several primary glioblastoma patients, and three non-glioma patients who contributed non-neoplastic brain tissue made up the paired cohort. To measure how far tissue and blood T-cell populations diverged, each tissue-infiltrating repertoire was compared against the peripheral blood repertoire of the same patient. The full study reports these points: The group comparisons were based on small numbers of patients: three non-neoplastic, three low-grade glioma and several glioblastoma patients. VJ-independent divergence between tissue and blood was found to be below expectation in non-neoplastic patients but above expectation in all gliomas, particularly low-grade gliomas. Tissue and blood shared very few CDR3 sequences, a result attributed to high CDR3 diversity and limited sampling.

Based on the germline V gene (reference sequence), the CDR1 and CDR2 sequences are MNHNY and SVGAGI. The CDR3 runs 16 residues from the cysteine to the phenylalanine. The retained sequence is limited to the CDR3, 48 bases, with the frame set at the first base. V lost 3 bases and J lost 0 bases; the stretch between them is 15 bases long. The material sequenced was glioma tissue, nonneoplastic brain tissue, or PBMCs (not recorded which). The chain uses TRBV6-6 and TRBJ2-7; tentative D gene TRBD2, with 5 bases matching. The TCR was taken from a human donor with low-grade glioma or glioblastoma, undergoing nonglioma brain surgery, or in good health (not recorded which). The nucleotides read TGTGCCAGCAGTTATTCGAGGGATCCAAGCTCCTACGAGCAGTACTTC. Translated, this is CASSYSRDPSSYEQYF.